Given below is one TCR beta chain in context. After removal of 3 bases from V and 3 bases from J, the junction contained 6 bases not matched to a gene. The CDR3 contains 15 residues. From germline, CDR1 is MDHEN and CDR2 SYDVKM. Random hexamers were used to reverse transcribe the RNA input (roughly 0.5 to 1 ug). TCRdb independently ran MiXCR on the immunoSEQ multiplex PCR reads; one entry per CDR3 protein. The sample includes hundreds of thousands of distinct CDR3 sequences, around 83% of them seen just once. The sample comes from a study of CD8 T cells in Susac syndrome. The V call is TRBV28, the J call TRBJ2-7; 9 bases fit TRBD1. Sequencing was carried out using CD8+ T cells from PBMCs. The receptor comes from a human donor with multiple sclerosis. DNA of the CDR3: TGTGCCAGCAGTTTTCGGACAGGGGTGGGCTACGAGCAGTACTTC. Residues: CASSFRTGVGYEQYF.